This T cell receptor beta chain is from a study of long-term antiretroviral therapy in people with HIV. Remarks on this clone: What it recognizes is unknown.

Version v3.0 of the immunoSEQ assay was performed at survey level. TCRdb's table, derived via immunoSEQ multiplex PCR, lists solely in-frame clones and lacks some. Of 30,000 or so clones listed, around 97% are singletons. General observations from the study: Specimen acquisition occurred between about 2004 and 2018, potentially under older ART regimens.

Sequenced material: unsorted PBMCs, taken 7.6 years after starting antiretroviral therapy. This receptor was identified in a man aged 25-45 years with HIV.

The CDR3: CASRCPAALIPADWGGYTF. CDR3 DNA sequence: TGTGCAAGTCGCTGTCCCGCTGCCTTAATCCCGGCGGATTGGGGTGGCTACACCTTC. The rearrangement joins TRBV12-2 to TRBJ1-2. TRBV12-2 is a pseudogene segment. The CDR3 extends over 19 amino acids.